These T cell receptor beta chains were read from a single sample in a study of cytomegalovirus exposure and HLA in healthy donors. Some clones are missing from TCRdb's copy, which holds only in-frame ones; the method was immunoSEQ multiplex PCR. The sample contains 90,000 to 110,000 clones, approximately 71% of which appear only once. Sequencing used PBMCs. These receptors were taken from a woman in her 70s in good health and CMV-seropositive. CDR3s include the opening cysteine and the closing phenylalanine or tryptophan. D genes are given only for firm matches. Clone size, where shown, is once, few, many, or a class for clones that have expanded.

>TRBV5-6|NA|TRBJ1-5|TRBD1
CASSNRGTNQPQHF
TGTGCCAGCAGCAACAGGGGGACCAATCAGCCCCAGCATTTT
>TRBV11-2|few|TRBJ2-7|NA
CASSTNAGSYEQYF
TGTGCCAGCAGCACCAATGCGGGCTCCTACGAGCAGTACTTC
>TRBV6-1|few|TRBJ2-1|TRBD2
CASLYSGGAGNEQFF
TGTGCCAGCCTATATAGCGGGGGGGCCGGGAATGAGCAGTTCTTC
>TRBV5-1|NA|TRBJ1-1|TRBD1
CASTLTGTNTEAFF
TGCGCCAGCACCCTGACAGGGACGAACACTGAAGCTTTCTTT
>TRBV19|NA|TRBJ2-3|TRBD2
CASSIDPRTSGGQYF
TGTGCCAGTAGTATAGATCCGCGGACTAGCGGGGGGCAGTATTTT
>TRBV29-1|NA|TRBJ2-1|TRBD2
CSADLAGGLNEQFF
TGCAGCGCTGACCTAGCGGGGGGGCTCAATGAGCAGTTCTTC
>TRBV9|NA|TRBJ1-2|TRBD1
CASSAGQGVSGYTF
TGTGCCAGCAGCGCGGGACAGGGGGTGAGTGGCTACACCTTC
>TRBV5-1|NA|TRBJ2-1|TRBD2
CASSFTGGSYNEQFF
TGCGCCAGCAGCTTCACGGGGGGGTCATACAATGAGCAGTTCTTC
>TRBV6-5|NA|TRBJ1-4|NA
CASSQRRGNEKLFF
TGTGCCAGCAGTCAACGAAGGGGTAATGAAAAACTGTTTTTT
>TRBV4-2|NA|TRBJ1-2|TRBD1
CASSLASGTGFGYTF
TGTGCCAGCAGCCTCGCTTCCGGGACAGGGTTTGGCTACACCTTC
>TRBV2|few|TRBJ1-2|NA
CASSRQTNNYGYTF
TGTGCCAGCAGTCGACAGACGAATAACTATGGCTACACCTTC
>TRBV18|NA|TRBJ1-4|NA
CASSPGQAGEKLFF
TGTGCCAGCTCACCCGGGCAGGCGGGCGAAAAACTGTTTTTT
>TRBV5-5|NA|TRBJ1-5|NA
CASSPSSGVNQPQHF
TGTGCCAGCAGCCCGAGTTCAGGGGTTAATCAGCCCCAGCATTTT
>TRBV2|once|TRBJ2-5|NA
CASGQETQYF
TGTGCCAGCGGGCAGGAGACCCAGTACTTC
>TRBV4-2|few|TRBJ2-5|TRBD2
CASSQKTVSGAKETQYF
TGTGCCAGCAGCCAAAAAACGGTTAGCGGGGCAAAAGAGACCCAGTACTTC
>TRBV18|NA|TRBJ2-3|NA
CASSPVGDTQYF
TGTGCCAGCTCACCAGTGGGCGATACGCAGTATTTT
>TRBV5-6|NA|TRBJ2-5|TRBD1
CASSLGRGDRTQETQYF
TGTGCCAGCAGCTTGGGGCGAGGGGACAGGACACAAGAGACCCAGTACTTC
>TRBV10-3|NA|TRBJ1-2|NA
CAISVEKGYGYTF
TGTGCCATCAGTGTGGAGAAGGGGTATGGCTACACCTTC
>TRBV7-2|NA|TRBJ2-7|NA
CASSLVSDSYEQYF
TGTGCCAGCAGCTTAGTCTCAGATTCCTACGAGCAGTACTTC
>TRBV7-8|NA|TRBJ1-5|NA
CASSSSGSAKGQPQHF
TGTGCCAGCAGCTCCTCCGGGTCAGCCAAAGGACAGCCCCAGCATTTT
>TRBV4-3|NA|TRBJ1-2|NA
CASSQDLPRGYTF
TGCGCCAGCAGCCAAGATTTGCCGCGTGGCTACACCTTC
>TRBV11-2|NA|TRBJ1-2|NA
CASSLVTGNGYTF
TGTGCCAGCAGCTTAGTAACCGGGAATGGCTACACCTTC
>TRBV6-1|NA|TRBJ2-7|TRBD1
CASSGTGTGGSSYEQYF
TGTGCCAGCAGTGGCACCGGGACAGGGGGGAGCTCCTACGAGCAGTACTTC
>TRBV7-9|NA|TRBJ1-5|TRBD1
CASSLGPGQGNQPQHF
TGTGCCAGCAGCTTGGGTCCGGGACAGGGGAATCAGCCCCAGCATTTT
>TRBV6-5|NA|TRBJ1-1|NA
CASSSQGVGNTEAFF
TGTGCCAGCAGCTCACAGGGTGTTGGGAACACTGAAGCTTTCTTT
>TRBV10-1|NA|TRBJ2-5|TRBD2
CASGTSDGTQYF
TGCGCCAGCGGTACTAGCGACGGGACCCAGTACTTC
>TRBV6-5|NA|TRBJ1-1|TRBD1
CASSDRVTEAFF
TGTGCCAGCAGCGACAGGGTCACTGAAGCTTTCTTT
>TRBV4-1|NA|TRBJ2-1|TRBD2
CASRRLAGGPHEQFF
TGCGCCAGCAGACGACTAGCGGGGGGGCCCCATGAGCAGTTCTTC
>TRBV11-2|NA|TRBJ2-1|NA
CASSLAGVQSNEQFF
TGTGCCAGCAGCTTAGCAGGGGTCCAGTCCAATGAGCAGTTCTTC
>TRBV30|NA|TRBJ1-1|TRBD1
CAWSLGQGGDTEAFF
TGTGCCTGGAGTCTCGGACAGGGTGGAGACACTGAAGCTTTCTTT
>TRBV7-2|NA|TRBJ2-3|NA
CASSEDWNTDTQYF
TGTGCCAGCAGCGAAGACTGGAACACAGATACGCAGTATTTT
>TRBV7-9|NA|TRBJ1-4|NA
CASSLGAGLGVEKLFF
TGTGCCAGCAGCTTAGGCGCAGGGTTAGGGGTTGAAAAACTGTTTTTT
>TRBV10-3|NA|TRBJ1-4|NA
CAISPGTNNEKLFF
TGTGCCATCAGTCCGGGAACTAATAATGAAAAACTGTTTTTT
>TRBV5-1|few|TRBJ1-1|TRBD1
CASSPQDRDRVGTEAFF
TGCGCCAGCAGCCCCCAGGACCGGGACAGGGTTGGCACTGAAGCTTTCTTT
>TRBV11-3|once|TRBJ1-1|NA
CASSSTSNTEAFF
TGTGCCAGCAGCTCGACATCGAACACTGAAGCTTTCTTT
>TRBV6-6|NA|TRBJ2-7|NA
CASSYAGAYEQYF
TGTGCCAGCAGTTACGCAGGGGCCTACGAGCAGTACTTC
>TRBV7-9|NA|TRBJ1-2|NA
CASSSLPSVAHGYTF
TGTGCCAGCAGCTCATTACCTTCTGTGGCCCATGGCTACACCTTC
>TRBV6-1|NA|TRBJ1-2|NA
CASSLDSNYGYTF
TGTGCCAGCAGTCTGGACAGTAACTATGGCTACACCTTC
>TRBV30|NA|TRBJ1-2|NA
CAWTPGSPRNYGYTF
TGTGCCTGGACCCCAGGGTCCCCAAGGAACTATGGCTACACCTTC
>TRBV6-5|few|TRBJ2-1|NA
CASSYSRQASEQFF
TGTGCCAGCAGTTACTCGAGACAGGCTTCTGAGCAGTTCTTC
>TRBV21-1|NA|TRBJ1-2|NA
CASSKRTGDSGGYTF
TGTGCCAGCAGCAAAAGGACAGGCGATTCGGGTGGCTACACCTTC
>TRBV27|NA|TRBJ2-7|NA
CASSKGPGTYEQYF
TGTGCCAGCAGTAAAGGTCCGGGAACATACGAGCAGTACTTC